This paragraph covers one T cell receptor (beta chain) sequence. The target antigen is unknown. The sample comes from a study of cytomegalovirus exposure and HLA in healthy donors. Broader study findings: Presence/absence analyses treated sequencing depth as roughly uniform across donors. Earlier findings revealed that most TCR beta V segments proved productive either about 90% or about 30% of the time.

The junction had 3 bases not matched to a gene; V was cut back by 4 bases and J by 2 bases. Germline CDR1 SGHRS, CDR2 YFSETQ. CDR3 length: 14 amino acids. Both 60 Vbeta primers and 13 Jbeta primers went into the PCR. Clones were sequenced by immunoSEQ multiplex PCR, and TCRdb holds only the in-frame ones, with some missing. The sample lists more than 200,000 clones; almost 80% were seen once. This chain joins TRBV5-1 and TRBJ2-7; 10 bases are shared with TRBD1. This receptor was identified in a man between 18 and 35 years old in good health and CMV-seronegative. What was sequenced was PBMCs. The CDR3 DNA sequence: TGCGCCAGCAGCCCCGGGACAGGGGCCTACGAGCAGTACTTC. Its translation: CASSPGTGAYEQYF.